Detailed here is one T cell receptor beta chain. The CDR3 sequence is 13 residues long. Trimming cost V 1 base and J 5 bases, with 9 bases left between them. The entry originates in a study of blood T cells in healthy people across ages. Next came a second PCR, run for roughly 6 to 11 cycles, which used a sample-barcoded 5' primer along with a J-beta primer mix. MiXCR, applied by TCRdb to the 5' RACE reads, yields one record per CDR3 protein. The data hold roughly 800,000 distinct CDR3 sequences, with over 45% observed a single time. The chain has TRBV12-3 or TRBV12-4 and TRBJ2-7; no firm D call. This TCR was sampled from a man aged 30-40 years in good health. The sequenced sample was blood. CDR3 nucleotides: TGTGCCAGCAGTTTAGAATACCGTGACGAGCAGTACTTC. It is translated as CASSLEYRDEQYF.